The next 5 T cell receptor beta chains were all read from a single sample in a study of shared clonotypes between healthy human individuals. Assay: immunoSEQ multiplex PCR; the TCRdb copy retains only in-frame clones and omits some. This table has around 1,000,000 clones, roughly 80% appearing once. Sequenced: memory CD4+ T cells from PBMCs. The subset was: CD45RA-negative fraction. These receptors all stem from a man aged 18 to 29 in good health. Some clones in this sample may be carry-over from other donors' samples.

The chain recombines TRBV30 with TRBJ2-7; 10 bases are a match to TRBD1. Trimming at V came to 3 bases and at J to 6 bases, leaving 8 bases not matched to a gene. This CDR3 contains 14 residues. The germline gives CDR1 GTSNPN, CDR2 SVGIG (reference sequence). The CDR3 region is CAWRDRGRRFEQYF. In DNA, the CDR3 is TGTGCCTGGAGAGACAGGGGGCGCCGGTTCGAGCAGTACTTC.

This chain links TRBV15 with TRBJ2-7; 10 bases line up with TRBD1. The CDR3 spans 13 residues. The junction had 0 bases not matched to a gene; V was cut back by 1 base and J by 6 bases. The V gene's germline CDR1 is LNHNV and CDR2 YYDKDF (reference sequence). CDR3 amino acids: CATSRGTGGEQYF. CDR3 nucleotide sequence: TGTGCCACCAGCAGAGGGACAGGGGGCGAGCAGTACTTC.

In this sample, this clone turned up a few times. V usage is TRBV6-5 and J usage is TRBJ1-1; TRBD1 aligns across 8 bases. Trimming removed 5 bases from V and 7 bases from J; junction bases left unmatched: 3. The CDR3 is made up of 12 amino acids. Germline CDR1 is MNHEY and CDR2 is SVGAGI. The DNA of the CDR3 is TGTGCCAGCAGTCACGGACAGGGTGAAGCTTTCTTT. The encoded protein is CASSHGQGEAFF.

This CDR3 reads CASSFSRQGRETQYF. The CDR3 nucleotides are TGTGCCAGCAGTTTTTCAAGACAGGGACGCGAGACCCAGTACTTC. The rearrangement links TRBV6-1 to TRBJ2-5; 7 bases match TRBD1. V lost 5 bases and J lost 5; bases outside the gene matches: 11. The CDR3 covers 15 residues. Germline V gives CDR1 MNHNS, CDR2 SASEGT.

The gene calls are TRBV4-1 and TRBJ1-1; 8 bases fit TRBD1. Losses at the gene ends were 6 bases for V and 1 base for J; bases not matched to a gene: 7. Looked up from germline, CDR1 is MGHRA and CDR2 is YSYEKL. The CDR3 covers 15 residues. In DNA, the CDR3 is TGCGCCAGCAGACCCGGACAGGGATCGAACACTGAAGCTTTCTTT. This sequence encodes CASRPGQGSNTEAFF.